Here is one TCR beta chain with its context. TCR beta chains were sequenced at survey level with immunoSEQ. Measured with immunoSEQ multiplex PCR; TCRdb has only the in-frame clones, and not every one. This sample has approximately 70,000 clones, with 90% to 95% found just once. V lost 5 bases and J 6 bases, leaving 8 bases between the germline ends. Germline CDR1 reads MNHEY; CDR2 reads SMNVEV (reference sequence). CDR3 length: 12 residues. The chain is built from TRBV27 and TRBJ2-1, with D possibly being TRBD1 (6 bases). The sample was PBMCs. The TCR comes from a middle-aged man with rheumatoid arthritis. This chain's CDR3 is CASSPQGNEQFF. The CDR3 DNA follows: TGTGCCAGCAGTCCACAGGGCAATGAGCAGTTCTTC.